This record concerns one T cell receptor beta chain sequence. The antigen is undetermined. This record comes from a study of long-term antiretroviral therapy in people with HIV. Study details: The earliest specimens came about a decade ahead of the 2015 immediate-ART recommendation.

Survey level was the resolution at which the v3.0 immunoSEQ assay ran. Clones were sequenced by immunoSEQ multiplex PCR, and TCRdb holds only the in-frame ones, with some missing. Of 20,000 to 25,000 clones in the sample, 70% to 80% were seen once. Findings and limits, study-wide: Clonal populations expanded prior to ART predominated within the repertoire at all time points. In HIV, the repertoires covered a tighter span of CDR3 lengths than in controls.

CDR1 SQVTM and CDR2 ANQGSEA come from the germline V gene. The trim removed 7 bases at V and 4 bases at J, leaving 5 bases unmatched. This CDR3 contains 13 residues. The sequence was obtained from a woman aged 40 to 49 with HIV. This chain links TRBV29-1 with TRBJ2-7; the match to TRBD2 covers 12 bases. Sequenced material: unsorted PBMCs, taken about 21 months before starting antiretroviral therapy. This CDR3 reads CSAVTSGGYEQYF. The CDR3 bases are TGCAGCGCCGTGACTAGCGGGGGTTACGAGCAGTACTTC.